This T cell receptor (beta chain) appears in the sequencing data of a study of blood T cell repertoires in COVID-19 (TCRdb year 2020). The study in broad terms: The collaborator samples originated in the United States, Italy and Spain and spanned the acute and convalescent phases of COVID-19. The sample metadata nearly always contained a de-identified subject ID, COVID-19 status, age in years and sex. The samples were drawn from two sources: the first 160 participants of the ongoing ImmuneRACE study, and approximately 1,300 subjects contributed by 6 global collaborators. Subjects who had been exposed to COVID-19, were actively infected with it, or had recovered from it provided the deeply sampled blood TCRbeta repertoires that made up the dataset. The repertoires were released in a freely available public database meant as a resource for research on the immune response to SARS-CoV-2. The prospective study material was composed of cDNA or gDNA derived from T cells, B-cell-depleted T cells, or PBMCs. Where HLA class I and class II types were available, the types were taken from metadata supplied by the sample provider, not from assay-based typing. Points the paper makes about the study in general: The amount of clinical and demographic metadata varied by source and participant and was provided uncurated.

TCRbeta CDR3 regions were amplified from genomic DNA by means of the immunoSEQ Assay, a bias-controlled multiplex PCR. On the authors' methods: The number of nucleated cells in each sample was estimated from the amplification of reference gene primers within the assay. To quantify the absolute abundance of each unique TCRbeta CDR3 rearrangement, sequence reads were collapsed and filtered. For each sample, productive Simpson clonality was calculated as the square root of Simpson's diversity index over productive rearrangements. In TCRdb, the immuneACCESS table is reduced to in-frame sequences with V and J assigned. These tables do not hold every clone; where another copy was compared, an unresolved V gene accounts for under half, and the others remain unexplained. V and J calls and clone size come straight from that table; D and trimming were deduced from the DNA. In this sample the table shows about 72,000 clones, approximately 89% of which occur a single time. About a third of the sample is taken by the ten largest.

The CDR1 and CDR2 encoded by the germline V gene are SGHRS and YFSETQ. V and J are truncated by 5 bases and 1 base respectively, leaving an intervening sequence of 9 bases. From cysteine to phenylalanine, the CDR3 is 13 amino acids long. Here the CDR3 DNA is all that survives: 39 bases in frame from base 1. On this clone: Its antigen is currently not known. Base qualities are not provided; no much larger clone lies one nucleotide away.

Whole blood was collected in K2EDTA tubes by collaborating institutions according to the institutions' own protocols. For TCRbeta analysis, collaborators shipped samples in one of three forms: frozen whole blood, isolated PBMCs, or DNA extracted from either of those sample types. This sequence originates from a woman older than 75 with active or convalescent COVID-19. The sequenced sample consisted of peripheral blood. This chain joins TRBV5-1 to TRBJ1-1; the D gene cannot be named for sure. The CDR3 protein: CASSRGGNTEAFF. The nucleotide sequence is given as TGCGCCAGCAGTCGCGGAGGGAACACTGAAGCTTTCTTT.